The 29 T cell receptor beta chains given below trace back to one sample, sequenced in a study of blood T cells in healthy people across ages. A second PCR of about 6 to 11 cycles used a sample-barcoded 5' primer and a J-beta primer mix. TCRdb itself ran the 5' RACE reads through MiXCR, one entry per CDR3 protein. This sample has 650,000 to 1,000,000 distinct CDR3 sequences, with around 36% found just once. Sequenced input: blood. These receptors came from a man aged 18 to 30 in good health.

This clonotype has more than one count but fewer than ten. The chain has TRBV4-1 and TRBJ1-6, with D unclear. Trimming pared 0 bases from V and 7 bases from J, leaving 13 bases between. Germline V gene data show CDR1 as MGHRA and CDR2 as YSYEKL. CDR3 length equals 16 residues. The DNA for the CDR3 is TGCGCCAGCAGCCAAGATCGGAGGAGACTAAATTCACCCCTCCACTTT. It codes for CASSQDRRRLNSPLHF.

With regard to this clonotype: A much larger clone is a single base away; this may be a read error. The rearrangement uses TRBV9 and TRBJ2-7; 7 bases line up with TRBD1. The CDR3 consists of 15 residues. Trimming took 4 bases from V and 7 from J; bases not matched to a gene: 14. Germline V lookup: CDR1 SGDLS, CDR2 YYNGEE. CDR3 sequence: CASSPLGTAGNEQYF. The CDR3 nucleotides are TGTGCCAGCAGCCCCCTCGGGACAGCAGGGAATGAGCAGTACTTC.

In regard to this clonotype: One base away lies a much larger clone, so this may be a sequencing read error. The V and J genes are TRBV12-3 or TRBV12-4 and TRBJ2-3; 7 nucleotides align to TRBD2. The CDR3 extends over 15 amino acids. The V and J ends lost 5 bases and 5 bases, in that order; junction bases with no gene match: 10. The CDR3 nucleotides are TGTGCCAGCAGTCCGACTAGCCAGGTGGGAGATACGCAGTATTTT. It yields the protein CASSPTSQVGDTQYF.

The chain has TRBV12-3 or TRBV12-4 and TRBJ2-1, with 8 positions matching TRBD2. The CDR3 totals 14 residues. Germline trimming cut 7 bases from V and 9 bases from J; bases unmatched to any gene: 11. This CDR3 is CASIPTGGHSEQFF. DNA for the CDR3: TGTGCCAGCATCCCAACGGGAGGGCACTCTGAGCAGTTCTTC.

The chain couples TRBV4-1 to TRBJ2-3; TRBD2 matches 7 bases. The CDR3 is 15 amino acids. Unmatched junction bases numbered 11, after V lost 6 bases and J lost 5 bases. The germline V gene encodes CDR1 MGHRA and CDR2 YSYEKL. In nucleotides, the CDR3 is TGCGCCAGCAGGTCAGCGGGGACCCACATAGATACGCAGTATTTT. Its protein product is CASRSAGTHIDTQYF.

CDR3 amino acids: CASSLLSGGGPYEQYF. CDR3 DNA sequence: TGTGCCAGCAGCTTATTGTCAGGGGGTGGTCCCTACGAGCAGTACTTC. The chain employs TRBV7-9 and TRBJ2-7; 7 positions match TRBD1. This CDR3 is 16 amino acids long. Trimming cost V 2 bases and J 2 bases; bases outside gene matches: 9. The germline gives CDR1 SEHNR, CDR2 FQNEAQ (reference sequence).

The chain is built from TRBV6-5 and TRBJ1-1, with 7 nucleotides matching TRBD1. This CDR3 contains 13 residues. Trimming cost V 5 bases and J 11 bases; bases outside gene matches: 11. The germline CDR1 and CDR2 sequences are MNHEY and SVGAGI. Here the CDR3 reads CASSKPAGGQAFF. The CDR3 bases are TGTGCCAGCAGTAAACCCGCCGGGGGACAGGCTTTCTTT.

This sequence joins TRBV15 and TRBJ2-2; TRBD1 aligns across 8 bases. Per germline, CDR1 LNHNV and CDR2 YYDKDF (reference sequence). V lost 2 bases to trimming and J lost 4 bases; unmatched junction nucleotides: 6. The CDR3 loop spans 16 amino acids. The CDR3 region is CATSRQTGVGTGELFF. The CDR3, as DNA: TGTGCCACCAGCAGACAGACAGGGGTGGGCACCGGGGAGCTGTTTTTT.

The chain links TRBV6-5 to TRBJ1-2, with D uncertain. The germline V gene encodes CDR1 MNHEY and CDR2 SVGAGI. This CDR3 comprises 15 residues. V lost 4 bases and J 4 bases, leaving 16 bases between the germline ends. CDR3 sequence: CASSSRGNLGYGYTF. In DNA form, the CDR3 reads TGTGCCAGCAGTTCCCGTGGGAACTTAGGCTATGGCTACACCTTC.

The chain employs TRBV7-2 and TRBJ2-5, with D maybe TRBD2 (7 bases). The tail of the sequence fits TRBJ2-7 better, so the J call may be wrong. Germline lookup yields CDR1 SGHTA and CDR2 FQGNSA. The CDR3 has 13 residues. The CDR3 DNA follows: TGTGCCAGCCGGGCGGGGGCACCCTACGAGCAGTACTTC. Its protein product is CASRAGAPYEQYF.

This clonotype was found a few times. The genes are TRBV2 and TRBJ1-4; weak D call: TRBD1 (6 bases). The CDR3 is made up of 16 amino acids. Trimming removed 6 bases from V and 1 base from J, with 15 bases in between. Germline loops: CDR1 SNHLY, CDR2 FYNNEI. CDR3 sequence (DNA): TGTGCCAGCAGGCGGACAGACGGTAGAACTAATGAAAAACTGTTTTTT. This translates into CASRRTDGRTNEKLFF. The variable domain in full, completed from reference TRBV2 and TRBJ1-4, reads EPEVTQTPSHQVTQMGQEVILRCVPISNHLYFYWYRQILGQKVEFLVSFYNNEISEKSEIFDDQFSVERPDGSNFTLKIRSTKLEDSAMYFCASRRTDGRTNEKLFFGSGTQLSVL.

As for this clonotype: A much more abundant neighbour one base away suggests this may be a read error. The J gene is TRBJ2-1, the V gene TRBV7-3, with TRBD1 as a possible D gene (6 bases). From germline, CDR1 is SGHTA and CDR2 FQGTGA. The CDR3 has 15 residues. The V end was cut by 2 bases, the J end by 6 bases, with 14 bases between. The DNA of the CDR3 is TGTGCCAGCAGCTTAGATCCCGAGGGGGTCAATGAGCAGTTCTTC. Amino acid sequence: CASSLDPEGVNEQFF. The whole variable domain, remainder taken from reference TRBV7-3 and TRBJ2-1, is GAGVSQTPSNKVTEKGKYVELRCDPISGHTALYWYRQSLGQGPEFLIYFQGTGAADDSGLPNDRFFAVRPEGSVSTLKIQRTERGDSAVYLCASSLDPEGVNEQFFGPGTRLTVL.

This clonotype has a count of ten or more. The genes are TRBV12-3 or TRBV12-4 and TRBJ1-2; maybe TRBD1 (5 bases). This CDR3 spans 12 amino acids. V was cut by 7 bases and J by 7 bases, with 13 bases left in between. The CDR3 is CASIRDGGGYTF. CDR3 sequence (DNA): TGTGCCAGCATTAGGGACGGCGGTGGCTACACCTTC.

This clonotype has only a few counts. This CDR3 is CASSLARSTGIVKNIQYF. CDR3 sequence (DNA): TGTGCCAGCAGTTTAGCGCGCAGCACGGGGATAGTCAAAAACATTCAGTACTTC. The rearrangement uses TRBV12-3 or TRBV12-4 and TRBJ2-4, with a possible D match to TRBD2 (5 bases). Trimming took off 0 bases at V and 3 bases at J, with 18 bases between the two ends. The CDR3 sequence is 18 residues long.

To note about this clonotype: This may be a read error: a much more frequent sequence differs by one nucleotide. The genes are TRBV5-1 and TRBJ1-2; D gene ambiguous. V was shortened by 0 bases and J by 6 bases, with 12 bases between the two germline ends. The CDR3 sequence is 14 residues long. Germline V CDR1 and CDR2: SGHRS, YFSETQ. CDR3 loop: CASSLEQANHGYTF. Here the CDR3 DNA reads TGCGCCAGCAGCTTGGAGCAGGCCAACCATGGCTACACCTTC.

V and J are TRBV6-6 and TRBJ2-3; possible D gene TRBD2, 7 bases. The CDR3 extends over 17 amino acids. V lost 2 bases to trimming and J lost 2 bases, with 17 bases between them. Looked up from germline, CDR1 is MNHNY and CDR2 is SVGAGI (reference sequence). CDR3 residues: CASSYGGFGGHTDTQYF. DNA of the CDR3: TGTGCCAGCAGTTACGGGGGATTCGGGGGGCACACAGATACGCAGTATTTT.

The chain couples TRBV20-1 to TRBJ2-7; D not resolved. V dropped 6 bases and J dropped 0 bases, with 18 bases sitting between them. The CDR3 has 15 amino acids. Germline V gives CDR1 DFQATT, CDR2 SNEGSKA (reference sequence). Here the CDR3 reads CSAQTGALISYEQYF. Here the CDR3 DNA reads TGCAGTGCCCAAACCGGAGCTCTGATCTCCTACGAGCAGTACTTC.

The J gene is TRBJ2-3, the V gene TRBV4-2; TRBD1 might be the D (5 bases). CDR3 size: 17 residues. CDR1 is LGHNA, CDR2 YNFKEQ, per germline. V gave up 0 bases and J gave up 2 bases, with 15 bases separating them. CDR3 DNA sequence: TGTGCCAGCAGCCAAGAGGGGCAGGGTTCCTCCACAGATACGCAGTATTTT. It codes for CASSQEGQGSSTDTQYF.

This clonotype has at least ten counts. The V call is TRBV7-2, the J call TRBJ2-1; possibly TRBD2 for D (5 bases). CDR3 length: 16 amino acids. Per the germline V gene, CDR1 is SGHTA and CDR2 is FQGNSA. Between the trimmed V and J ends, which lost 7 bases and 8 bases, there was a span of 24 bases. For the CDR3, the DNA is TGTGCCAGCACCGTAAGAGGTCCGGGGTGGGGTCATGAGCAGTTCTTC. It translates to CASTVRGPGWGHEQFF. Full variable domain (missing parts from reference TRBV7-2 and TRBJ2-1): GAGVSQSPSNKVTEKGKDVELRCDPISGHTALYWYRQSLGQGLEFLIYFQGNSAPDKSGLPSDRFSAERTGGSVSTLTIQRTQQEDSAVYLCASTVRGPGWGHEQFFGPGTRLTVL.

This clonotype was counted only a few times. The chain recombines TRBV5-5 with TRBJ2-3; D is possibly TRBD1 (5 bases). Trimming cost V 2 bases and J 1 base, with 14 bases left between them. This CDR3 is built from 16 residues. The germline gives CDR1 SGHKS, CDR2 YYEKEE (reference sequence). DNA of the CDR3: TGTGCCAGCAGCTTAGGGGTTGGTTTGGGCACAGATACGCAGTATTTT. Encoded protein: CASSLGVGLGTDTQYF.

The rearrangement uses TRBV19 and TRBJ2-7, with TRBD1 identical over 8 bases. The V segment lost 1 base and the J segment 0 bases; nucleotides outside the gene matches: 2. This CDR3 has 15 amino acids. Per germline, CDR1 LNHDA and CDR2 SQIVND (reference sequence). Here the CDR3 DNA reads TGTGCCAGTAGTATAGGGGACAGGAGCTCCTACGAGCAGTACTTC. Amino acids: CASSIGDRSSYEQYF. Drawing the rest from reference TRBV19 and TRBJ2-7, the complete variable domain is DGGITQSPKYLFRKEGQNVTLSCEQNLNHDAMYWYRQDPGQGLRLIYYSQIVNDFQKGDIAEGYSVSREKKESFPLTVTSAQKNPTAFYLCASSIGDRSSYEQYFGPGTRLTVT.

The gene calls are TRBV4-1 and TRBJ2-7; D perhaps matches TRBD1 (5 bases). The CDR3 spans 13 residues. CDR1 and CDR2 from the germline V gene are MGHRA and YSYEKL. The V end lost 0 bases, the J end lost 6 bases, and 9 bases lay between the germline ends. The chain's CDR3 is CASSQEPRAEQYF. For the CDR3, the DNA is TGCGCCAGCAGCCAAGAGCCCAGGGCCGAGCAGTACTTC.

The chain carries TRBV24-1 and TRBJ2-3, with D unresolved. Looked up from germline, CDR1 is KGHDR and CDR2 is SFDVKD. The CDR3 is 13 amino acids. V was cut by 9 bases and J by 0 bases, with 9 bases left in between. The CDR3: CATAETSTDTQYF. As DNA, the CDR3 is TGTGCCACCGCGGAGACTAGCACAGATACGCAGTATTTT.

The genes are TRBV14 and TRBJ1-1; D ambiguous. Germline CDR1 is SGHDN and CDR2 is FVKESK. CDR3 length: 14 residues. The V end lost 4 bases, the J end lost 2 bases, and 11 bases lay between the germline ends. As DNA, the CDR3 is TGTGCCAGCAGCCGTGGACGGAGTAACACTGAAGCTTTCTTT. Encoded protein: CASSRGRSNTEAFF.

The chain has TRBV7-9 and TRBJ1-5, with 9 positions matching TRBD1. Germline assignment: CDR1 SEHNR and CDR2 FQNEAQ (reference sequence). The CDR3 runs to 14 residues. Unmatched junction bases numbered 1, after V lost 7 bases and J lost 0 bases. The DNA of the CDR3 is TGTGCCAGCACGACAGGGGGTAGCAATCAGCCCCAGCATTTT. Translated: CASTTGGSNQPQHF.

The chain employs TRBV5-6 and TRBJ2-4; D may be TRBD1 (6 bases). The end of the DNA aligns better with TRBJ2-7, so the J call may be wrong. CDR1 SGHDT and CDR2 YYEEEE come from the germline V gene. The CDR3 has 15 residues. Here the CDR3 reads CASSPLTGFGNEQYF. DNA for the CDR3: TGTGCCAGCAGCCCGCTTACAGGGTTTGGAAACGAGCAGTACTTC.

V is TRBV29-1 and J is TRBJ1-2, with D maybe TRBD1 (6 bases). This CDR3 spans 12 amino acids. Germline values: CDR1 SQVTM, CDR2 ANQGSEA. Trimming left V 6 bases short and J 8 bases short, with 16 bases between. Written as DNA, the CDR3 is TGCAGCGTGGATATCCAGGGGAAGGGCTACACCTTC. As protein: CSVDIQGKGYTF.

About this clonotype itself: Its ends do not fully match the called genes, so a read error is possible. The chain has TRBV28 and TRBJ2-4, with D uncertain. The end of the DNA is better explained by TRBJ2-7, so the J call may be wrong. The CDR3 sequence is 16 residues long. Looked up from germline, CDR1 is MDHEN and CDR2 is SYDVKM. The CDR3 region has the DNA TGTGCCAGCAGGCGACTCGGCGCAGACCCATCCTGCGAGCAGTACTTC. It is translated as CASRRLGADPSCEQYF.

This clonotype occurred a few times. As DNA, the CDR3 is TGCGCCAGCAGCCCCCAGTCGACCTGGGCGAACACTGAAGCTTTCTTT. Translating gives CASSPQSTWANTEAFF. V and J are TRBV4-3 and TRBJ1-1, with D hard to call. V was cut by 4 bases and J by 1 base, with 16 bases left in between. The V gene's germline CDR1 is LGHNA and CDR2 YSLEER. The CDR3 sequence is 16 residues long.